Sequencing of this T cell receptor beta chain was carried out in a study of cytomegalovirus exposure and HLA in healthy donors. In its sample, this clone was seen once. A multiplex PCR was run with 60 Vbeta primers and 13 Jbeta primers. Here immunoSEQ multiplex PCR was the method, and the copy in TCRdb shows in-frame clones only, minus some. This table holds under 200,000 clones, 84% found once. Trimming took 0 bases from V and 0 from J, leaving 10 bases between them. CDR3 length: 16 residues. Germline values: CDR1 SGDLS, CDR2 YYNGEE. The sequence came from a woman aged 50 to 60 in good health and CMV-seropositive. Material: PBMCs. The chain recombines TRBV9 with TRBJ1-3, with D unresolved. CDR3 bases: TGTGCCAGCAGCGTAGAGTCTCGGAGCTCTGGAAACACCATATATTTT. It translates to CASSVESRSSGNTIYF.